Below, 7 T cell receptor beta chains from the same sample are listed, as sequenced in a study of T cell responses to AZD1222 COVID-19 vaccine (dated by TCRdb to about 2021). Library method: the immunoSEQ multiplex PCR assay. TCRdb provides this immuneACCESS table in a form limited to in-frame rearrangements. Some clones are lacking; in checked studies, under half of them reflect an unresolved V gene, and why the rest are absent is not known. The sample table contains about 180,000 clones; only one count was recorded for more than 75% of them. The leading ten clones occupy roughly 25% of the sample. The sample's time point label, decoded: about 28 days (+/-7) after the second vaccine dose. Sequenced here: peripheral blood, sampled 28 days after the second AZD1222 dose. All receptors come from an adult who received the AZD1222 COVID-19 vaccine.

This clone was seen a single time. This chain links TRBV7-2 with TRBJ1-1, with 8 positions matching TRBD1. J gave up 5 bases and V 3 bases, and 2 bases lay outside the gene matches. The CDR3 covers 13 residues. Germline V CDR1 and CDR2: SGHTA, FQGNSA. This CDR3 reads CASSLDRVTEAFF. Written as DNA, the CDR3 is TGTGCCAGCAGCTTGGACAGGGTGACTGAAGCTTTCTTT.

The chain links TRBV18 to TRBJ1-1; 10 bases are shared with TRBD1. V was clipped by 5 bases and J by 4 bases; unmatched bases: 10. The length of the CDR3 is 16 residues. Germline CDR1 and CDR2: KGHSH and LQKENI. The CDR3 protein is CASSEQRQGAGTEAFF. Written as DNA, the CDR3 is TGTGCCAGCTCAGAGCAACGACAGGGGGCCGGCACTGAAGCTTTCTTT.

The chain is built from TRBV6-5 and TRBJ2-6, with D uncertain. CDR3 length equals 13 residues. Germline CDR1 reads MNHEY; CDR2 reads SVGAGI. V gave up 7 bases and J gave up 3 bases, with 7 bases separating them. The CDR3 sequence: CASMADGANVLTF. The CDR3, as DNA: TGTGCCAGCATGGCGGATGGGGCCAACGTCCTGACTTTC.

This chain links TRBV18 with TRBJ2-2; D unclear. CDR1 KGHSH and CDR2 LQKENI come from the germline V gene. The CDR3 sequence is 15 residues long. V lost 1 base and J 0 bases, leaving 6 bases between the germline ends. The CDR3 spells CASSPQETNTGELFF. For the CDR3, the DNA is TGTGCCAGCTCACCACAGGAGACGAACACCGGGGAGCTGTTTTTT.

V and J are TRBV6-5 and TRBJ2-7, with D perhaps TRBD2 (6 bases). The V gene lost 4 bases and the J gene lost 2 bases, with 9 bases spanning the gap. The germline V gene has CDR1 MNHEY and CDR2 SVGAGI. CDR3 length: 13 amino acids. CDR3 sequence reads: CASSWEDTYEQYF. The CDR3 DNA reads TGTGCCAGCAGTTGGGAGGATACCTACGAGCAGTACTTC.

The V call is TRBV7-9, the J call TRBJ2-7; 12 bases match TRBD2. The CDR3 runs to 16 residues. With V trimmed by 2 bases and J by 2 bases, 4 bases remained unmatched. Germline values: CDR1 SEHNR, CDR2 FQNEAQ (reference sequence). In nucleotides, the CDR3 is TGTGCCAGCAGCTTATCAGGACTAGCGGGAACCTACGAGCAGTACTTC. Translated: CASSLSGLAGTYEQYF.

This clone was recorded once. The rearrangement joins TRBV9 to TRBJ2-5; perhaps TRBD1 as D (6 bases). Germline V CDR1 and CDR2: SGDLS, YYNGEE. V lost 4 bases, J lost 5 bases, and 15 bases lay in between. This CDR3 has 14 residues. As DNA, the CDR3 is TGTGCCAGCAGCCCTGACAGGCAAAGGGAGACCCAGTACTTC. Protein sequence: CASSPDRQRETQYF.